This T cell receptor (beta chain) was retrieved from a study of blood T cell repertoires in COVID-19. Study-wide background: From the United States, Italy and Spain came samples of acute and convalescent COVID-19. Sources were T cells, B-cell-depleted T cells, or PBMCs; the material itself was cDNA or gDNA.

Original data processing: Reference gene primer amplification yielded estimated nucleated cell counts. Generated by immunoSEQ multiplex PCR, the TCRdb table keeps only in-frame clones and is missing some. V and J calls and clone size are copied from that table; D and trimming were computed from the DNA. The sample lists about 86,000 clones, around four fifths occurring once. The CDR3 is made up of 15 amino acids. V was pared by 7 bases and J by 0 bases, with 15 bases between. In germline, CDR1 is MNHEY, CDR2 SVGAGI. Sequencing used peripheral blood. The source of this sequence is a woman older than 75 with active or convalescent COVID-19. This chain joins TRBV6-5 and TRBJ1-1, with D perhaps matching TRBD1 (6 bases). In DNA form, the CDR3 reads TGTGCCAGCAAGGTTCAGGGGCTACTGAACACTGAAGCTTTCTTT. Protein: CASKVQGLLNTEAFF.